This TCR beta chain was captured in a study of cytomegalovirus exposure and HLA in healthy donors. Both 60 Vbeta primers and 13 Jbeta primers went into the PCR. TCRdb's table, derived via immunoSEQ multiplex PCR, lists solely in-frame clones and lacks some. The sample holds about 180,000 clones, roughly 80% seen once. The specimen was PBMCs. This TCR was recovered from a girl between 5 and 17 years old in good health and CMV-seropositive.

The DNA of the CDR3 is TGTGCCAGCAGCTTAGGGAGGGGTTCTGAAGCTTTCTTT. This sequence encodes CASSLGRGSEAFF. The chain recombines TRBV7-9 with TRBJ1-1, with a possible D match to TRBD1 (5 bases). The ends were cut back, 1 base at V and 6 bases at J, with 9 bases in the middle. Germline lookup yields CDR1 SEHNR and CDR2 FQNEAQ (reference sequence). The CDR3 contains 13 residues.